The present T cell receptor beta chain was sequenced within a study of blood T cell repertoires in COVID-19. Authors' analysis steps: Estimation of nucleated cell counts relied on the amplification of reference gene primers. Data came from immunoSEQ multiplex PCR; TCRdb stores just in-frame clones and leaves some out. That table furnishes V, J and clone size, whereas the DNA furnished D and trimming. The data show 75,000 to 100,000 clones, with around 80% seen just once and 6% to 7.5% held by the top ten. V lost 2 bases and J lost 1; bases outside the gene matches: 7. Germline V gene data show CDR1 as SNHLY and CDR2 as FYNNEI. The CDR3 length is 16 residues.

This clonotype was sampled from a man aged 50 or older with active or convalescent COVID-19. The sequencing input was peripheral blood. V is TRBV2 and J is TRBJ1-1; 7 nucleotides align to TRBD1. The DNA for the CDR3 is TGTGCCAGCAGTGAAATGCAGGGGGGAAGGAACACTGAAGCTTTCTTT. Protein: CASSEMQGGRNTEAFF. Combining the CDR3 with reference TRBV2 and TRBJ1-1 gives the whole variable domain EPEVTQTPSHQVTQMGQEVILRCVPISNHLYFYWYRQILGQKVEFLVSFYNNEISEKSEIFDDQFSVERPDGSNFTLKIRSTKLEDSAMYFCASSEMQGGRNTEAFFGQGTRLTVV.